This T cell receptor beta chain was sequenced in a study of identical twins. Findings and limits, study-wide: Whereas memory repertoires showed no such difference, abundant cord blood beta clonotypes carried fewer insertions.

Germline lookup yields CDR1 SGHRS and CDR2 YFSETQ. After removal of 0 bases from V and 3 bases from J, the junction contained 10 bases not matched to a gene. The CDR3 spans 18 residues. TCRdb recomputed calls from the 5' RACE reads with MiXCR, one row per CDR3 protein. Counted here are about 490,000 distinct CDR3 sequences, roughly 15% occurring once; the ten biggest clones make up nearly 0.45%. This clonotype was observed a few times. Its antigen is still unknown. Another study also made use of these data, one on yellow fever vaccine responses in identical twins. That study adds: Twin vaccine T cell responses reportedly seemed partly convergent, partly personalized.

The sequenced material came from CD4+ T cells sorted from blood. This clonotype was sampled from a woman aged 18-30 years in good health. The J gene is TRBJ2-1, the V gene TRBV5-1; 9 nucleotides line up with TRBD2. CDR3 loop: CASSLGSGRGSLYNEQFF. The DNA for the CDR3 is TGCGCCAGCAGCTTGGGTAGCGGGAGAGGTTCACTCTACAATGAGCAGTTCTTC. Full variable domain (rest looked up from reference TRBV5-1 and TRBJ2-1): KAGVTQTPRYLIKTRGQQVTLSCSPISGHRSVSWYQQTPGQGLQFLFEYFSETQRNKGNFPGRFSGRQFSNSRSEMNVSTLELGDSALYLCASSLGSGRGSLYNEQFFGPGTRLTVL.